The clone carrying this TCR beta chain was observed a single time. What it recognizes is unknown. The data originate from a study of beta chain features in type 1 diabetes. Study information: No patient-donor differences in age, gender, total cells or subset yield. General study results and limits: Shortening that was moderate but significant affected the TCRB CDR3s of Type 1 diabetes patients in all four CD4+ subsets. For cells with high TCR expression, cDNA sequencing could yield over-representation. There were fewer insertions and more deletions at the VDJ junctions of type 1 diabetes patients. Within patients, naive, central memory and Treg TCRB repertoires seemed more similar than within healthy donors.

Reverse transcription of all isolated RNA meant that expressed TCRB transcripts were sequenced. Method: immunoSEQ multiplex PCR; TCRdb's copy keeps in-frame clones and lacks some. This repertoire shows about 47,000 clones, roughly 45% found once; its top ten account for over 0.1%. This CDR3 comprises 14 residues. The junction had 5 bases not matched to a gene; V was cut back by 5 bases and J by 5 bases. The germline CDR1 and CDR2 sequences are MNHEY and SVGAGI. This sequence originates from a man younger than 45 with type 1 diabetes. Sequencing was performed on stem cell memory CD4+ T cells from blood. The chain joins TRBV6-5 to TRBJ1-4; the match to TRBD1 covers 7 bases. In DNA, the CDR3 is TGTGCCAGCAGTCGACAGGGTGAAAATGAAAAACTGTTTTTT. It translates to CASSRQGENEKLFF.